This T cell receptor (beta chain) originates from a study of low-dose radiotherapy and immunotherapy resistance in tumors (dated 2022 in TCRdb). At the level of the whole study: Patients in Cohort 1 were given 0.5 Gy per fraction every 2 weeks, and the prescribed total PTV dose was 6.5 Gy. In Cohort 2, 1 Gy per fraction was delivered every two weeks, for a total of 13 Gy over 26 weeks. Patients were given nivolumab as a 240 mg flat dose every two weeks and ipilimumab at 1 mg/kg every six weeks, with both drugs delivered intravenously. Every two weeks, patients got intravenous cyclophosphamide at 200 mg/m2, given one day ahead of each radiation and immunotherapy administration. Starting on cycle 1 day 1, patients took 300 mg of aspirin by mouth once a day for four cycles. Trial participants were not randomized into treatment groups. Eight patients were included in the translational analysis, namely three from the first dose cohort plus the first five from the second dose cohort.

This clonotype was seen ten or more times. The clone's antigen remains unknown. The input lacks base qualities; no much larger clone sits a single base away. The time point tag for this specimen amounts to: before trial treatment. The donors came from RACIN, which was a single-arm phase I dose-escalation trial that paired nivolumab and ipilimumab with aspirin, low-dose cyclophosphamide and low-dose radiotherapy. Patients with advanced, TIL-negative solid tumors were considered eligible. In the germline V gene (reference sequence), CDR1 corresponds to MNHEY and CDR2 to SMNVEV. The CDR3 sequence holds 14 residues, the cysteine and phenylalanine included. Only the CDR3 DNA is retained, 42 bases long and in frame from the first base. Deletion took 5 bases off V and 5 bases off J, with a span of 13 bases between the germline ends. TCRdb shows the sequencer as Illumina HiSeq 2500. Superscript III and a set of TRAV- and TRBV-specific primers were used to synthesize first-strand cDNA, so that both TCRalpha and TCRbeta chains were covered. TCRs were amplified with Phusion for about 18 PCR cycles using a constant-region primer together with the adapter attached to the V primers. The MessageAmp II aRNA Amplification Kit was used to amplify the isolated mRNA, with in vitro transcription run for over 15 hours at 37 degrees C. mRNA for TCR sequencing was isolated with the Dynabeads mRNA DIRECT Purification Kit. A second approximately 24-cycle Phusion PCR added indexed Illumina adapters, and products were purified with AMPure XP beads. In the authors' own workflow: Using custom Perl scripts, TCR sequences encoding the same protein were pooled, out-of-frame sequences were removed, and the abundance of each clonotype was computed. TCR sequences supported by only a single read were excluded from analysis. Repertoire metrics included Shannon entropy, Gini index, clonality, richness, and frequency of TCRs shared between repertoires. TCRdb reprocessing: public reads trimmed at Q25 with fastp, clones called with MiXCR, in-frame beta chains kept. A single entry per CDR3 protein holds the most common genes and DNA from its merged rows. The V and J calls were determined by TCRdb, not by the authors. The sample table shows under 95,000 distinct CDR3 sequences, and roughly 19% are seen once. 2.5% to 3.5% of the sample is held by the ten biggest clonotypes.

This chain joins TRBV27 to TRBJ2-1; a tentative D call is TRBD1 (5 bases match). Source: PBMCs, taken before treatment. This sequence was found in a male donor with prostate cancer. The DNA sequence is given as TGTGCCAGCAGTGAGACAGTAGAACACAATGAGCAGTTCTTC. Translated, it gives CASSETVEHNEQFF.